Sequencing of this T cell receptor beta chain was carried out in a study of blood T cell repertoires in COVID-19. Per the original data handling: Estimates of nucleated cell counts were drawn from the amplification of reference gene primers. Sequenced by immunoSEQ multiplex PCR; TCRdb stores in-frame clones only, minus some. That table supplies the V and J calls and clone size; D and trimming were determined from the DNA. Here the sample spans fewer than 200,000 clones, roughly four fifths being singletons. The germline V gene has CDR1 LNHDA and CDR2 SQIVND (reference sequence). The V and J ends lost 5 bases and 2 bases respectively, with 16 bases between them. CDR3 length equals 15 residues.

Sequenced input: peripheral blood. The receptor was derived from a woman of 80 years or more with acute or convalescent COVID-19. The chain uses TRBV19 and TRBJ2-7; possible D gene TRBD1, 6 bases. CDR3 coding DNA: TGTGCCAGTAGTGAGGGGGTAAGGGGACCCTACGAGCAGTACTTC. Translated, it gives CASSEGVRGPYEQYF.